Included here is one T cell receptor (beta chain) sequence, with context. Antigen: not known. The sample originates from a study of cytomegalovirus exposure and HLA in healthy donors. Study-level findings and limits: DRB1 had the most TCR associations and HLA-C the fewest, a later analysis found, with rates varying by HLA locus.

The V gene end was trimmed by 5 bases and the J gene end by 7 bases; junction bases not matched to a gene: 7. Germline CDR1 is SGHTA and CDR2 is FQGTGA. CDR3 length equals 14 residues. The PCR had 60 Vbeta and 13 Jbeta primers. Measured with immunoSEQ multiplex PCR; TCRdb has only the in-frame clones, and not every one. Of about 77,000 clones listed, around 82% are singletons. The chain has TRBV7-3 and TRBJ2-7, with TRBD1 matching over 11 bases. This sequence originates from a man aged 40-49 years in good health and CMV-seronegative. Sequencing was performed on PBMCs. The CDR3 sequence: CASSPDRGRGEQYF. The DNA of the CDR3 is TGTGCCAGCAGCCCGGACAGGGGGCGTGGAGAGCAGTACTTC.